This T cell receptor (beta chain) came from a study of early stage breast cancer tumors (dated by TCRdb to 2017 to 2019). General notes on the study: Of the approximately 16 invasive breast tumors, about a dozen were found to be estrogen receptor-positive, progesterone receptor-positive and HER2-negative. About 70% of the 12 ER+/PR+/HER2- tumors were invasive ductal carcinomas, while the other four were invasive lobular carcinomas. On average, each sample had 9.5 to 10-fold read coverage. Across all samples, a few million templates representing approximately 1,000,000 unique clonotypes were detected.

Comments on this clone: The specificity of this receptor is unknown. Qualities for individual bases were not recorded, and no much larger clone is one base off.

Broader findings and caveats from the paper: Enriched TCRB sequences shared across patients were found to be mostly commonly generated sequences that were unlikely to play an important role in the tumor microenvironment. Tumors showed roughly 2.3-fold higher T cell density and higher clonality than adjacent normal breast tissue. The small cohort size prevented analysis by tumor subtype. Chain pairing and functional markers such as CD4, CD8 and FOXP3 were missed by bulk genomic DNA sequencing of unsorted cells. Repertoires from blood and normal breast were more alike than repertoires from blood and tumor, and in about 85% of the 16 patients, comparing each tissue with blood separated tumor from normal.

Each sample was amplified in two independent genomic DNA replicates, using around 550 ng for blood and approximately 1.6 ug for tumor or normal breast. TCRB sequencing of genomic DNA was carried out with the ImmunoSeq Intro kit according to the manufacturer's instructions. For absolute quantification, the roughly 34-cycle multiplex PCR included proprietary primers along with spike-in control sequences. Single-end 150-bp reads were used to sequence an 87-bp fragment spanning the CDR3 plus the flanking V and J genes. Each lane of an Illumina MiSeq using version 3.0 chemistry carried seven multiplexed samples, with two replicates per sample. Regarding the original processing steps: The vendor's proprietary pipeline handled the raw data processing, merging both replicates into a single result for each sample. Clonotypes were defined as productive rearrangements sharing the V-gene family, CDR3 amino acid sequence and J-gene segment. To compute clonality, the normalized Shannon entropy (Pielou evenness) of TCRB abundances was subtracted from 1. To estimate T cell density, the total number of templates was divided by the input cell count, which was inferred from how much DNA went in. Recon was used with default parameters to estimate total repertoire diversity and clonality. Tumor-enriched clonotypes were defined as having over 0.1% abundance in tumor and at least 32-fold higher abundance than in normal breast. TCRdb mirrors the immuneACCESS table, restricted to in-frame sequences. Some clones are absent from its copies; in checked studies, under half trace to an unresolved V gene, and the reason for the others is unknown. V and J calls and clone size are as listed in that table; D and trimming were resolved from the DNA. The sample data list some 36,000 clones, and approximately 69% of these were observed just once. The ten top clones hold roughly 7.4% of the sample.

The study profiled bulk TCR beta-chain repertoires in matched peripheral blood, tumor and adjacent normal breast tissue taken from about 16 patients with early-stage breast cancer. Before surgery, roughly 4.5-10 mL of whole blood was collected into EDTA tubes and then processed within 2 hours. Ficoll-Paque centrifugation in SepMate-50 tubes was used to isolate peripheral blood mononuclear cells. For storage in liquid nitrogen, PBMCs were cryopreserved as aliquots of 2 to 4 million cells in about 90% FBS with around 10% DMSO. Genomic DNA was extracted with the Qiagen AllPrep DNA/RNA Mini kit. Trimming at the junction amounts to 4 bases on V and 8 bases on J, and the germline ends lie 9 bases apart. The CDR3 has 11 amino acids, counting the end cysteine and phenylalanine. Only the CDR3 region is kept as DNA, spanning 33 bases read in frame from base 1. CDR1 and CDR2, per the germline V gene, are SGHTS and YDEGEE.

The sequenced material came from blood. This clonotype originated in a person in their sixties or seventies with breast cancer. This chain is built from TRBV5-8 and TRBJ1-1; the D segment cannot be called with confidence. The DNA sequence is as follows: TGTGCCAGCAGCCAAGGGTACGAAGCTTTCTTT. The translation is CASSQGYEAFF.